The clone carrying this T cell receptor beta chain was recorded once. Germline CDR1 and CDR2: MNHEY and SMNVEV (reference sequence). Trimming cost V 4 bases and J 9 bases; bases outside gene matches: 6. The CDR3 consists of 15 residues. The data belong to a study of blood T cell repertoires in COVID-19. Sequencing used immunoSEQ multiplex PCR; TCRdb keeps in-frame clones, though not all of them. The table includes roughly 41,000 clones, approximately 83% detected once. The material sequenced was peripheral blood. The receptor comes from a human donor in a cohort sampled during active COVID-19. The donor label of this sample is uncertain. The J gene is TRBJ1-6, the V gene TRBV27, with 10 bases matching TRBD1. CDR3 nucleotides: TGTGCCAGCAGTTGGGGACAGGGGAATGGTTCACCCCTCCACTTT. Translating it yields CASSWGQGNGSPLHF.